Listed below are T cell receptor beta chains from one sample, sequenced in a study of memory CD4+ T cells and cytomegalovirus serostatus. Sequencing was performed with immunoSEQ multiplex PCR; in TCRdb, only in-frame clones are kept and a portion is missing. The sample shows over 55,000 clones, around 85% of them seen only once. The sample consisted of memory CD4+ T cells from blood. These receptors all stem from an adult in good health and CMV-seronegative. The CDR3 runs from the conserved cysteine through the conserved F or W. The D gene is left open where the match is weak. Clone size is given for some rows only: seen once, a few or many times, or a class if the clone is expanded.

clone_size: NA
j_call: TRBJ1-3
d_call: TRBD1
v_call: TRBV18
cdr3_aa: CASSGQGVHGNTIYF
cdr3_nt: TGTGCCAGCTCAGGACAGGGGGTCCACGGAAACACCATATATTTT

clone_size: few
j_call: TRBJ1-4
d_call: NA
v_call: TRBV2
cdr3_aa: CASSLMAGEAEKLFF
cdr3_nt: TGTGCCAGCAGTCTGATGGCGGGGGAGGCTGAAAAACTGTTTTTT

clone_size: NA
j_call: TRBJ2-7
d_call: TRBD1
v_call: TRBV19
cdr3_aa: CASSMGQGSYEQYF
cdr3_nt: TGTGCCAGTAGTATGGGACAGGGGTCCTACGAGCAGTACTTC

clone_size: NA
j_call: TRBJ2-3
d_call: NA
v_call: TRBV6-1
cdr3_aa: CASRKTGTDTQYF
cdr3_nt: TGTGCCAGCAGGAAAACAGGGACAGATACGCAGTATTTT

clone_size: once
j_call: TRBJ1-4
d_call: NA
v_call: TRBV7-2
cdr3_aa: CASSFEGANEKLFF
cdr3_nt: TGTGCCAGCAGCTTTGAGGGGGCTAATGAAAAACTGTTTTTT

clone_size: NA
j_call: TRBJ2-5
d_call: NA
v_call: TRBV4-1
cdr3_aa: CASSFPTVETQYF
cdr3_nt: TGCGCCAGCAGCTTCCCGACGGTGGAGACCCAGTACTTC

clone_size: NA
j_call: TRBJ1-3
d_call: NA
v_call: TRBV11-3
cdr3_aa: CASSANSGNTIYF
cdr3_nt: TGTGCCAGCAGCGCTAACTCTGGAAACACCATATATTTT

clone_size: NA
j_call: TRBJ1-6
d_call: NA
v_call: TRBV7-2
cdr3_aa: CASSPGWHNSPLHF
cdr3_nt: TGTGCCAGCAGTCCGGGATGGCATAATTCACCCCTCCACTTT

clone_size: NA
j_call: TRBJ1-2
d_call: TRBD1
v_call: TRBV7-9
cdr3_aa: CASSFRDRYYGYTF
cdr3_nt: TGTGCCAGCAGCTTCCGGGACAGGTACTATGGCTACACCTTC

clone_size: NA
j_call: TRBJ2-7
d_call: NA
v_call: TRBV28
cdr3_aa: CASSRPGGLSSYEQYF
cdr3_nt: TGTGCCAGCAGCCGCCCTGGGGGTTTGTCCTCCTACGAGCAGTACTTC

clone_size: NA
j_call: TRBJ2-7
d_call: TRBD1
v_call: TRBV19
cdr3_aa: CARENRGRIPYEQYF
cdr3_nt: TGTGCCAGAGAGAACAGGGGGCGCATTCCCTACGAGCAGTACTTC